The 15 T cell receptor beta chains presented below share a single source sample, sequenced in a study of blood T cell repertoires in COVID-19. Sequencing was performed with immunoSEQ multiplex PCR; in TCRdb, only in-frame clones are kept and a portion is missing. The sample shows roughly 100,000 clones, 70% to 85% of them seen only once. Source material: peripheral blood. All receptors come from a woman older than 75 with active or convalescent COVID-19.

V is TRBV19 and J is TRBJ2-1, with 14 bases identical to TRBD2. The CDR3 contains 17 residues. Per the germline V gene, CDR1 is LNHDA and CDR2 is SQIVND (reference sequence). J gave up 5 bases and V 1 base, and 4 bases lay outside the gene matches. The CDR3 bases are TGTGCCAGTAGTATAGGACTAGCGGGGGGGCCAGACAATGAGCAGTTCTTC. This codes for CASSIGLAGGPDNEQFF.

The chain carries TRBV27 and TRBJ1-6; 11 nucleotides line up with TRBD1. V lost 5 bases to trimming and J lost 10 bases; unmatched junction nucleotides: 7. The CDR3 is 15 amino acids. The germline gives CDR1 MNHEY, CDR2 SMNVEV (reference sequence). The CDR3 protein is CASSEGQGAWSPLHF. The CDR3 DNA reads as TGTGCCAGCAGTGAAGGACAGGGGGCATGGTCACCCCTCCACTTT.

The chain employs TRBV19 and TRBJ2-3; 8 bases map to TRBD1. Trimming at V came to 3 bases and at J to 3 bases, leaving 5 bases not matched to a gene. CDR3 size: 15 residues. The V gene's germline CDR1 is LNHDA and CDR2 SQIVND (reference sequence). The CDR3 DNA reads TGTGCCAGTAGTATCCAGGGGGCCCCAACAGATACGCAGTATTTT. Protein sequence: CASSIQGAPTDTQYF.

This clone showed up many times. The chain uses TRBV20-1 and TRBJ1-2, with D possibly TRBD1 on 5 matching bases. Germline CDR1 and CDR2: DFQATT and SNEGSKA (reference sequence). V was shortened by 3 bases and J by 7 bases, with 24 bases between the two germline ends. The CDR3 is 16 residues long. CDR3 nucleotide sequence: TGCAGTGCTAGTGAGGTCGGGCAGGGAAGGGTAGGTGGCTACACCTTC. Translation: CSASEVGQGRVGGYTF.

V is TRBV11-2 and J is TRBJ1-2; D gene ambiguous. The CDR3 extends over 12 amino acids. V was shortened by 3 bases and J by 0 bases, with 2 bases between the two germline ends. Germline CDR1 SGHAT, CDR2 FQNNGV. The CDR3 region is CASSFTNYGYTF. CDR3 sequence (DNA): TGTGCCAGCAGCTTTACTAACTATGGCTACACCTTC.

The chain uses TRBV29-1 and TRBJ2-5, with 12 bases identical to TRBD2. CDR3 length: 19 amino acids. From germline, CDR1 is SQVTM and CDR2 ANQGSEA. V shed 4 bases and J 5 bases; nucleotides not matched to a gene: 20. For the CDR3, the DNA is TGCAGCGTTGCTGGCCCGAACCTAAGAGCTAGCGGGAGGGGGGAGACCCAGTACTTC. It codes for CSVAGPNLRASGRGETQYF.

The J gene is TRBJ1-1, the V gene TRBV28; TRBD1 agrees at 7 bases. This CDR3 is 15 amino acids long. V shed 6 bases, J shed 2 bases, and the junction held 9 bases outside the gene matches. CDR1 and CDR2 (germline): MDHEN, SYDVKM. In nucleotides, the CDR3 is TGTGCCAGCAGACCGCAAGGGACAGCCAACACTGAAGCTTTCTTT. Protein product: CASRPQGTANTEAFF. The full variable domain, rest sourced from reference TRBV28 and TRBJ1-1, is DVKVTQSSRYLVKRTGEKVFLECVQDMDHENMFWYRQDPGLGLRLIYFSYDVKMKEKGDIPEGYSVSREKKERFSLILESASTNQTSMYLCASRPQGTANTEAFFGQGTRLTVV.

This clone has just a few counts. Here the CDR3 DNA reads TGTGCCACCAGCAGAACGGGACAACTCAATGAAAAACTGTTTTTT. It codes for CATSRTGQLNEKLFF. The rearrangement joins TRBV15 to TRBJ1-4; a possible D gene is TRBD1 (6 bases). The CDR3 has 15 residues. V was shortened by 2 bases and J by 5 bases, with 12 bases between the two germline ends. The germline CDR1 and CDR2 sequences are LNHNV and YYDKDF (reference sequence).

This clone was seen a handful of times. The chain carries TRBV6-1 and TRBJ2-2; 14 bases are a match to TRBD2. The ends lost 4 bases at V and 6 bases at J; junction bases unmatched: 4. Looked up from germline, CDR1 is MNHNS and CDR2 is SASEGT. CDR3 length: 16 residues. CDR3 sequence reads: CASSGLAGGPAGELFF. The CDR3 bases are TGTGCCAGCAGTGGACTAGCGGGAGGGCCGGCCGGGGAGCTGTTTTTT.

The V gene is TRBV7-2, the J gene TRBJ1-3; D perhaps matches TRBD1 (6 bases). V was pared by 1 base and J by 14 bases, with 12 bases between. The CDR3 length is 12 residues. The V gene's germline CDR1 is SGHTA and CDR2 FQGNSA. Written as DNA, the CDR3 is TGTGCCAGCAGCTTAGTTGGACAGACGCTATATTTT. Protein sequence: CASSLVGQTLYF.

The J gene is TRBJ2-3, the V gene TRBV19; tentative D call: TRBD1 (6 bases). CDR3 size: 14 residues. Germline V gene data show CDR1 as LNHDA and CDR2 as SQIVND (reference sequence). Trimming removed 4 bases at V and 8 bases at J, with 16 bases between. The CDR3 coding sequence is TGTGCCAGTAGTACGGGTGAGGGGGTATCTACGCAGTATTTT. Its protein is CASSTGEGVSTQYF. Looking up the rest from reference TRBV19 and TRBJ2-3 gives the full variable domain: DGGITQSPKYLFRKEGQNVTLSCEQNLNHDAMYWYRQDPGQGLRLIYYSQIVNDFQKGDIAEGYSVSREKKESFPLTVTSAQKNPTAFYLCASSTGEGVSTQYFGPGTRLTVL.

The chain carries TRBV28 and TRBJ1-4; 7 nucleotides align to TRBD1. The germline CDR1 and CDR2 sequences are MDHEN and SYDVKM. This CDR3 is built from 15 residues. V was clipped by 1 base and J by 3 bases; unmatched bases: 2. The CDR3 here is CASSLSTGPNEKLFF. The CDR3 DNA follows: TGTGCCAGCAGTTTATCGACAGGGCCTAATGAAAAACTGTTTTTT.

The chain uses TRBV7-8 and TRBJ2-1; D perhaps matches TRBD2 (5 bases). CDR1 is SGHVS, CDR2 FQNEAQ, per germline. CDR3 size: 15 residues. Deletions cut 1 base from V and 3 bases from J, with 10 bases between. CDR3 loop: CASSLVRGGYNEQFF. CDR3 in DNA: TGTGCCAGCAGCTTAGTTCGGGGTGGCTACAATGAGCAGTTCTTC.

This chain uses TRBV2 with TRBJ1-1, with 8 bases matching TRBD1. The V gene end was trimmed by 4 bases and the J gene end by 4 bases; junction bases not matched to a gene: 5. Germline V gene lookup returns CDR1 SNHLY and CDR2 FYNNEI. The CDR3 runs 14 residues. For the CDR3, the DNA is TGTGCCAGCAGTGGATATACAGGGGGCACTGAAGCTTTCTTT. It encodes CASSGYTGGTEAFF.

Only a few counts were recorded for this clone. CDR3 coding DNA: TGTGCCAGCAGTGAGATCAGGGGCGCAGATACGCAGTATTTT. The encoded protein is CASSEIRGADTQYF. V and J are TRBV2 and TRBJ2-3, with D tentatively TRBD1 (6 bases). Germline CDR1 is SNHLY and CDR2 is FYNNEI. V dropped 3 bases and J dropped 4 bases, with 11 bases sitting between them. This CDR3 contains 14 residues.